A selection of T cell receptor beta chains follows, all from one sample in a study of blood T cell repertoires in COVID-19. The assay was immunoSEQ multiplex PCR, and TCRdb's table has in-frame clones only and misses some. Among 65,000 to 80,000 clones listed, about 90% were seen once. Sequencing was carried out using peripheral blood. These receptor sequences come from a man aged 45-65 years with active COVID-19. The CDR3 runs from the conserved cysteine through the conserved F or W. The D gene is left open where the match is weak. Some rows have no size entry. The others give once, few or many, or a class for an expanded clone.

j_gene,v_gene,abundance,d_gene,CDR3aa,CDR3nt
TRBJ1-6,TRBV6-5,NA,TRBD1,CASTNDRGNSPLHF,TGTGCCAGCACTAACGACAGGGGAAATTCACCCCTCCACTTT
TRBJ2-1,TRBV7-9,NA,NA,CASRFRPSGYNEQFF,TGTGCCAGCCGTTTTAGACCCTCGGGCTACAATGAGCAGTTCTTC
TRBJ2-3,TRBV7-2,NA,NA,CASSFFSGSTDTQYF,TGTGCCAGCAGCTTTTTCAGCGGGAGCACAGATACGCAGTATTTT
TRBJ2-1,TRBV30,NA,NA,CCLAPYNEQFF,TGCTGCCTAGCCCCTTACAATGAGCAGTTCTTC
TRBJ1-1,TRBV27,NA,TRBD1,CASSPGTGYTEAFF,TGTGCCAGCAGTCCCGGGACAGGGTACACTGAAGCTTTCTTT
TRBJ1-1,TRBV5-1,NA,NA,CASSLSNSNTEAFF,TGCGCCAGCAGCTTATCTAATAGTAACACTGAAGCTTTCTTT
TRBJ1-2,TRBV29-1,NA,NA,CSVQRTAYGYTF,TGCAGCGTTCAAAGGACAGCCTATGGCTACACCTTC
TRBJ1-1,TRBV4-3,NA,NA,CASSQDPRNWAGNTEAFF,TGCGCCAGCAGCCAAGATCCTCGCAATTGGGCGGGAAACACTGAAGCTTTCTTT
TRBJ1-2,TRBV7-2,NA,NA,CASSSRTANYGYTF,TGTGCCAGCAGCTCAAGGACAGCTAACTATGGCTACACCTTC
TRBJ2-2,TRBV5-1,few,TRBD2,CASSAGLAGANTGELFF,TGCGCCAGCAGCGCGGGACTAGCGGGGGCGAACACCGGGGAGCTGTTTTTT
TRBJ2-2,TRBV24-1,NA,TRBD1,CATSWTGLTGELFF,TGTGCCACCAGTTGGACAGGGTTGACCGGGGAGCTGTTTTTT
TRBJ2-6,TRBV19,NA,NA,CASESGRSGANVLTF,TGTGCCAGCGAAAGCGGCCGCTCTGGGGCCAACGTCCTGACTTTC
TRBJ2-3,TRBV4-1,once,TRBD2,CASSQDGGVTDTQYF,TGCGCCAGCAGCCAAGATGGGGGGGTCACAGATACGCAGTATTTT
TRBJ2-3,TRBV14,NA,TRBD2,CASSLGTSGRNTQYF,TGTGCCAGCAGTCTCGGGACTAGCGGGAGGAATACGCAGTATTTT
TRBJ2-5,TRBV4-2,NA,NA,CASSQIRPRETQYF,TGTGCCAGCAGCCAAATCAGGCCAAGAGAGACCCAGTACTTC
TRBJ2-5,TRBV2,NA,NA,CASRRTVTSAETQYF,TGTGCCAGCAGGAGGACAGTTACTAGCGCAGAGACCCAGTACTTC
TRBJ2-3,TRBV2,once,NA,CASSEEQLSTDTQYF,TGTGCCAGCAGTGAAGAACAGCTCAGCACAGATACGCAGTATTTT
TRBJ1-4,TRBV28,NA,TRBD1,CASSLFRGRSNEKLFF,TGTGCCAGCAGTTTGTTCAGGGGGCGGTCTAATGAAAAACTGTTTTTT
TRBJ2-7,TRBV7-9,NA,TRBD1,CASSKPRQGIPYEQYF,TGTGCCAGCAGCAAACCTCGACAGGGAATTCCCTACGAGCAGTACTTC
TRBJ2-1,TRBV6-6,NA,TRBD2,CASSSPTSGREYEQFF,TGTGCCAGCAGTTCTCCGACTAGCGGGAGGGAGTATGAGCAGTTCTTC
TRBJ2-4,TRBV7-8,once,NA,CASSPQRGLAKNIQYF,TGTGCCAGCAGCCCCCAGCGCGGGCTGGCCAAAAACATTCAGTACTTC
TRBJ2-7,TRBV19,few,TRBD2,CASSRPLAAYEQYF,TGTGCCAGTAGTAGACCACTAGCGGCCTACGAGCAGTACTTC
TRBJ1-2,TRBV7-2,NA,TRBD1,CASSRRDRVYGYTF,TGTGCCAGCAGCCGGCGGGACAGGGTCTATGGCTACACCTTC
TRBJ2-1,TRBV27,NA,NA,CASSSRVSNNEQFF,TGTGCCAGCAGCTCCAGGGTATCGAACAATGAGCAGTTCTTC
TRBJ2-7,TRBV6-5,NA,NA,CASSMTNAYEQYF,TGTGCCAGCAGTATGACAAACGCCTACGAGCAGTACTTC
TRBJ2-6,TRBV7-7,NA,NA,CASSPTSGNGANVLTF,TGTGCCAGCAGCCCGACCTCGGGGAATGGGGCCAACGTCCTGACTTTC
TRBJ1-2,TRBV5-4,NA,TRBD1,CASSLGQGAGGYTF,TGTGCCAGCAGCTTGGGGCAGGGGGCCGGTGGCTACACCTTC
TRBJ1-5,TRBV2,once,NA,CASSGGVGMEPQHF,TGTGCCAGCAGTGGCGGGGTGGGGATGGAGCCCCAGCATTTT
TRBJ1-5,TRBV5-1,NA,NA,CASSLTGYSNQPQHF,TGCGCCAGCAGCTTGACAGGCTATAGCAATCAGCCCCAGCATTTT
TRBJ2-1,TRBV7-2,NA,NA,CASSLRRTGGNEQFF,TGTGCCAGCAGCTTAAGGAGGACAGGAGGGAATGAGCAGTTCTTC
TRBJ2-1,TRBV28,NA,NA,CASSFFGLEQFF,TGTGCCAGCAGTTTTTTTGGACTCGAGCAGTTCTTC
TRBJ2-3,TRBV9,few,TRBD2,CASSPGLAGGFGTDTQYF,TGTGCCAGCAGCCCTGGACTAGCGGGGGGCTTCGGCACAGATACGCAGTATTTT
TRBJ2-1,TRBV7-9,NA,TRBD2,CASSSPGGGSYNEQFF,TGTGCCAGCAGCTCACCTGGGGGGGGTTCCTACAATGAGCAGTTCTTC
TRBJ1-1,TRBV12-3/TRBV12-4,NA,NA,CASSSGVVEAFF,TGTGCCAGCAGTTCCGGGGTTGTTGAAGCTTTCTTT
TRBJ2-2,TRBV5-1,once,TRBD1,CASWLGGATGELFF,TGCGCCAGCTGGTTAGGGGGCGCCACCGGGGAGCTGTTTTTT
TRBJ2-3,TRBV5-1,NA,TRBD2,CASSSGRASQGMTQYF,TGCGCCAGCAGCTCCGGGAGGGCCAGTCAAGGGATGACGCAGTATTTT
TRBJ2-2,TRBV29-1,NA,TRBD2,CSVEGGRARTGELFF,TGCAGCGTTGAGGGCGGGAGGGCCAGGACCGGGGAGCTGTTTTTT
TRBJ2-5,TRBV2,NA,NA,CASSPQGTSRETQYF,TGTGCCAGCAGTCCCCAGGGGACAAGCCGAGAGACCCAGTACTTC
TRBJ1-2,TRBV4-3,NA,TRBD1,CASSQGLQGAEGYTF,TGCGCCAGCAGCCAAGGTCTTCAGGGGGCTGAAGGCTACACCTTC
TRBJ2-7,TRBV5-1,NA,NA,CASSLTTPYEQYF,TGCGCCAGCAGCTTGACGACTCCCTACGAGCAGTACTTC
TRBJ1-4,TRBV5-1,NA,NA,CASSLGSSGGNEKLFF,TGCGCCAGCAGCTTGGGCTCCTCCGGGGGGAATGAAAAACTGTTTTTT
TRBJ2-7,TRBV6-6,NA,TRBD2,CASSLSGTRGHEQYF,TGTGCCAGCAGTCTCTCCGGGACTAGAGGGCACGAGCAGTACTTC